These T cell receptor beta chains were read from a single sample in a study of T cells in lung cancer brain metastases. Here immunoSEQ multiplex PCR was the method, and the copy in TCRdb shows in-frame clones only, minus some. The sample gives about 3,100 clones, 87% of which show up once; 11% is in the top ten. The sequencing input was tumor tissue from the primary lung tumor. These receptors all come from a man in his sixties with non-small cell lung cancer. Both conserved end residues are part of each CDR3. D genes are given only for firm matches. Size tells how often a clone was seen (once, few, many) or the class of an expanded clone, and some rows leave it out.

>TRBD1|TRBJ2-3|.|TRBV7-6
CASSLAGQGATDTQYF
TGTGCCAGCAGCTTAGCGGGACAGGGGGCCACAGATACGCAGTATTTT
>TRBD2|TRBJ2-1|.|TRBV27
CASRGLAAYNEQFF
TGTGCCAGCAGAGGACTAGCGGCTTACAATGAGCAGTTCTTC
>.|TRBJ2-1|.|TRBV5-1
CASSLAPPAPGLNNEQFF
TGCGCCAGCAGCTTGGCCCCCCCCGCGCCGGGCCTTAACAATGAGCAGTTCTTC
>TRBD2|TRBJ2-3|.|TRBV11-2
CASSLKLAESTDTQYF
TGTGCCAGCAGCTTAAAACTAGCGGAGAGCACAGATACGCAGTATTTT
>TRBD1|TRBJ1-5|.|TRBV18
CASSPTGANQPQHF
TGTGCCAGCTCACCAACAGGGGCCAATCAGCCCCAGCATTTT
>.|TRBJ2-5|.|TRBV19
CASSIDRETQYF
TGTGCCAGTAGTATCGATCGGGAGACCCAGTACTTC
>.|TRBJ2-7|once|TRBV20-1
CSAHTAYEQYF
TGCAGTGCTCACACCGCCTACGAGCAGTACTTC
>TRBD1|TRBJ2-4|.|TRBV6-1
CASSEAGGQGSNIQYF
TGTGCCAGCAGTGAAGCGGGGGGACAGGGGTCAAACATTCAGTACTTC
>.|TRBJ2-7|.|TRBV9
CASSGTPGEQYF
TGTGCCAGCAGCGGGACCCCGGGGGAGCAGTACTTC
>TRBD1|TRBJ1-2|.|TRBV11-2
CASSLIQGYGYTF
TGTGCCAGCAGCTTAATACAGGGGTATGGCTACACCTTC
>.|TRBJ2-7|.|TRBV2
CASSNPTASGYEQYF
TGTGCCAGCAGTAATCCGACAGCGAGCGGCTACGAGCAGTACTTC
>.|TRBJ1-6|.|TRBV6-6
CASSPTDSSYNSPLHF
TGTGCCAGCAGTCCGACGGACAGCTCCTATAATTCACCCCTCCACTTT
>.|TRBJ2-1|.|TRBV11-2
CASRETGSSYNEQFF
TGTGCCAGCAGGGAGACTGGGAGCTCCTACAATGAGCAGTTCTTC
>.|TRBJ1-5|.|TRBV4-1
CASSQEPGASNQPQHF
TGCGCCAGCAGCCAAGAGCCGGGGGCAAGCAATCAGCCCCAGCATTTT
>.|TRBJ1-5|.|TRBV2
CASSEIMGKQPQHF
TGTGCCAGCAGTGAAATAATGGGGAAGCAGCCCCAGCATTTT
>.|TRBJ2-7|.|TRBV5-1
CASSFTPESYYEQYF
TGCGCCAGCAGCTTTACGCCAGAGTCATACTACGAGCAGTACTTC
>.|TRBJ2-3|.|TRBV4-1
CASSQEGTGLSTDTQYF
TGCGCCAGCAGCCAAGAAGGCACGGGTTTAAGCACAGATACGCAGTATTTT
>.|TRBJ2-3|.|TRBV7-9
CASSPRGGRNTDTQYF
TGTGCCAGCAGCCCGAGAGGAGGCAGAAACACAGATACGCAGTATTTT
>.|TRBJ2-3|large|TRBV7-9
CASSLVGGSQYF
TGTGCCAGCAGCTTAGTGGGAGGTTCCCAGTATTTT
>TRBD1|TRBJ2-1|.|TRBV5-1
CASHNPGQGAGDEQFF
TGCGCCAGCCACAATCCGGGACAGGGGGCAGGCGATGAGCAGTTCTTC
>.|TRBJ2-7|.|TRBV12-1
CASSLVAGETYEQYF
TGTGCCAGCAGCTTGGTAGCGGGAGAGACCTACGAGCAGTACTTC
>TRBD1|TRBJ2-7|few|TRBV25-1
CASSPPDRGGYEQYF
TGTGCCAGCAGTCCCCCGGACAGGGGAGGCTACGAGCAGTACTTC
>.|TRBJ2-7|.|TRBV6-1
CASSEVTSLGEQYF
TGTGCCAGCAGTGAAGTAACTAGTCTAGGCGAGCAGTACTTC
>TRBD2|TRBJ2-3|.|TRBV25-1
CASSEARGSGGTDTQYF
TGTGCCAGCAGTGAAGCAAGGGGTAGCGGGGGAACAGATACGCAGTATTTT
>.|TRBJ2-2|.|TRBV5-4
CASSLGGGANTGELFF
TGTGCCAGCAGCTTGGGTGGGGGCGCGAACACCGGGGAGCTGTTTTTT
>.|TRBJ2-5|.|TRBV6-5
CASSPRGSGLGTQYF
TGTGCCAGCAGCCCCCGTGGGAGCGGCCTAGGAACCCAGTACTTC